Each of the 27 T cell receptor beta chains below was sequenced from the same sample in a study of cytomegalovirus exposure and HLA in healthy donors. The PCR had 60 Vbeta and 13 Jbeta primers. TCRdb's table, derived via immunoSEQ multiplex PCR, lists solely in-frame clones and lacks some. The sample contains tens of thousands of clones, roughly 84% of which appear only once. Sequencing was done on a sample of PBMCs. The receptors derive from a woman between 25 and 40 years old in good health and CMV-seronegative.

This chain uses TRBV7-9 with TRBJ2-5, with D tentatively TRBD2 (7 bases). The germline gives CDR1 SEHNR, CDR2 FQNEAQ (reference sequence). V lost 1 base, J lost 4 bases, and 16 bases lay in between. The CDR3 covers 16 residues. CDR3 coding DNA: TGTGCCAGCAGCTTAGGCAGCCTTAGGGGGGGAGAGACCCAGTACTTC. Its translation is CASSLGSLRGGETQYF.

The chain is built from TRBV4-3 and TRBJ1-1; D unclear. The length of the CDR3 is 14 residues. From germline, CDR1 is LGHNA and CDR2 YSLEER. V shed 0 bases and J shed 4 bases, with 9 bases lying between them. The CDR3 nucleotides read TGCGCCAGCAGCCAAGATAACGAGATCACTGAAGCTTTCTTT. Translated, it gives CASSQDNEITEAFF.

This chain uses TRBV7-2 with TRBJ2-1; 9 bases match TRBD1. This CDR3 is built from 14 residues. Trimming took 4 bases from V and 6 from J; bases not matched to a gene: 4. Per germline, CDR1 SGHTA and CDR2 FQGNSA. In nucleotides, the CDR3 is TGTGCCAGCAGCTGGGGACAGGGTGGCAATGAGCAGTTCTTC. Its protein is CASSWGQGGNEQFF.

The chain employs TRBV5-4 and TRBJ2-1; 10 bases map to TRBD2. In germline, CDR1 is SGHNT, CDR2 YYREEE (reference sequence). The CDR3 runs 15 residues. The junction had 7 bases not matched to a gene; V was cut back by 5 bases and J by 5 bases. The CDR3 protein is CASRSGLAVDNEQFF. The CDR3, as DNA: TGTGCCAGCAGATCTGGACTAGCGGTAGACAATGAGCAGTTCTTC.

The chain employs TRBV9 and TRBJ2-3; D might be TRBD1 (5 bases). The CDR3 length is 15 residues. V lost 0 bases and J lost 6, with 14 bases in between. Germline assignment: CDR1 SGDLS and CDR2 YYNGEE. The CDR3 sequence: CASSVATPGMDTQYF. In DNA form, the CDR3 reads TGTGCCAGCAGCGTAGCTACCCCAGGGATGGATACGCAGTATTTT.

The chain uses TRBV29-1 and TRBJ1-5; TRBD1 matches 8 bases. Trimming cost V 7 bases and J 5 bases; bases outside gene matches: 10. CDR3 length equals 14 residues. The germline CDR1 and CDR2 sequences are SQVTM and ANQGSEA. The CDR3 coding sequence is TGCAGCGCGAGAGGGACAGGTTGGGATCAGCCCCAGCATTTT. Its translation: CSARGTGWDQPQHF.

This clone was observed a handful of times. The rearrangement uses TRBV5-4 and TRBJ2-5; 9 bases line up with TRBD2. Trimming at V came to 3 bases and at J to 2 bases, leaving 2 bases not matched to a gene. The CDR3 covers 14 residues. The germline V gene has CDR1 SGHNT and CDR2 YYREEE (reference sequence). The chain's CDR3 is CASSSGLAQETQYF. DNA for the CDR3: TGTGCCAGCAGCTCCGGACTAGCGCAAGAGACCCAGTACTTC.

The chain links TRBV18 to TRBJ2-7; a weak D match, TRBD1 (5 bases). This CDR3 contains 13 residues. With 1 base removed from V and 3 bases from J, the gap between germline ends came to 7 bases. Germline V gives CDR1 KGHSH, CDR2 LQKENI. The CDR3 protein is CASSPQQDYEQYV. For the CDR3, the DNA is TGTGCCAGCTCACCACAACAGGACTACGAGCAGTACGTC.

J is TRBJ2-7 and V is TRBV2, with D possibly being TRBD1 (6 bases). CDR1 and CDR2 (germline): SNHLY, FYNNEI. This CDR3 has 16 amino acids. The germline V and J ends were trimmed by 7 bases and 0 bases, with 19 bases remaining between them. The DNA for the CDR3 is TGTGCCAGCAAGCCCAGGAGGACAGCTTCCTCCTACGAGCAGTACTTC. Translated, it gives CASKPRRTASSYEQYF.

The V and J genes are TRBV7-3 and TRBJ1-1; tentative D call: TRBD1 (5 bases). Germline CDR1 is SGHTA and CDR2 is FQGTGA. The CDR3 totals 16 residues. Trimming stripped 7 bases from V and 4 bases from J, with 22 bases between. This CDR3 is CASTAGGRGVVTEAFF. Here the CDR3 DNA reads TGTGCCAGCACCGCGGGCGGGCGGGGGGTAGTCACTGAAGCTTTCTTT.

The gene calls are TRBV27 and TRBJ1-1, with D maybe TRBD1 (5 bases). Germline V gene lookup returns CDR1 MNHEY and CDR2 SMNVEV (reference sequence). The V gene lost 4 bases and the J gene lost 3 bases, with 12 bases spanning the gap. This CDR3 is 14 amino acids long. CDR3 region: CASSSRAPDTEAFF. The DNA for the CDR3 is TGTGCCAGCAGTTCCAGGGCCCCGGACACTGAAGCTTTCTTT.

This clone was seen a few times. The CDR3 DNA reads TGCAGCGCCGTAACTACGGACAGACCCAATCAGCCCCAGCATTTT. Residues: CSAVTTDRPNQPQHF. J is TRBJ1-5 and V is TRBV29-1, with D possibly TRBD1 on 6 matching bases. V lost 7 bases and J lost 3, with 19 bases in between. The CDR3 sequence is 15 residues long. CDR1 is SQVTM, CDR2 ANQGSEA, per germline.

This clone was counted between two and nine times. The rearrangement links TRBV2 to TRBJ1-2; 7 bases match TRBD1. V dropped 2 bases and J dropped 4; count of bases not matched to a gene: 7. The CDR3 has 15 amino acids. Per the germline V gene, CDR1 is SNHLY and CDR2 is FYNNEI. The CDR3 bases are TGTGCCAGCAGTGAAAGGGTGACAGGGTCCTATGGCTACACCTTC. The encoded protein is CASSERVTGSYGYTF.

The chain links TRBV18 to TRBJ1-2, with a possible D match to TRBD1 (6 bases). Between the trimmed V and J ends, which lost 2 bases and 5 bases, there was a span of 9 bases. The germline CDR1 and CDR2 sequences are KGHSH and LQKENI. The CDR3 extends over 13 amino acids. The CDR3 DNA reads TGTGCCAGCTCACCAGGACAGCAATATGGCTACACCTTC. It codes for CASSPGQQYGYTF.

This chain uses TRBV28 with TRBJ2-2, with 7 bases fitting TRBD1. The CDR3 runs 16 residues. V shed 5 bases, J shed 5 bases, and the junction held 11 bases outside the gene matches. Germline-derived CDR1 and CDR2 are MDHEN and SYDVKM. CDR3 region: CASSPQGRLVTGELFF. CDR3 nucleotide sequence: TGTGCCAGCAGTCCACAGGGGCGATTAGTTACCGGGGAGCTGTTTTTT.

The J gene is TRBJ2-3, the V gene TRBV9, with 7 nucleotides matching TRBD2. The CDR3 covers 18 residues. Germline trimming cut 3 bases from V and 0 bases from J; bases unmatched to any gene: 13. In germline, CDR1 is SGDLS, CDR2 YYNGEE. The CDR3 nucleotides read TGTGCCAGCAGCGACCCCACTACTAGCGTCGTCAGCACAGATACGCAGTATTTT. It encodes CASSDPTTSVVSTDTQYF.

This clone was seen only a few times. The chain uses TRBV30 and TRBJ1-3, with D unclear. The germline gives CDR1 GTSNPN, CDR2 SVGIG (reference sequence). The CDR3 spans 14 residues. The V and J ends lost 0 bases and 4 bases respectively, with 10 bases between them. The CDR3 here is CAWSVLVAGNTIYF. CDR3 coding DNA: TGTGCCTGGAGTGTGTTGGTAGCCGGAAACACCATATATTTT.

The CDR3 loop reads CASSEYLAEPNEKLFF. The DNA of the CDR3 is TGTGCCAGCAGTGAATATCTGGCAGAACCGAATGAAAAACTGTTTTTT. The chain combines TRBV25-1 with TRBJ1-4; D is uncertain. The V and J ends lost 0 bases and 5 bases respectively, with 13 bases between them. The CDR3 runs 16 residues. In germline, CDR1 is MGHDK, CDR2 SYGVNS.

This clone was seen once. The chain combines TRBV4-1 with TRBJ1-1; D remains unclear. The CDR3 has 14 amino acids. V shed 1 base and J shed 0 bases, with 6 bases lying between them. The germline gives CDR1 MGHRA, CDR2 YSYEKL. Written as DNA, the CDR3 is TGCGCCAGCAGCCAAGTGTTCGTGAACACTGAAGCTTTCTTT. It specifies CASSQVFVNTEAFF.

The count of this clone is one. The genes are TRBV5-1 and TRBJ2-5; D is possibly TRBD1 (6 bases). Trimming shortened V by 5 bases and J by 11 bases, and 16 bases separated the two germline ends. The CDR3 has 12 amino acids. CDR1 and CDR2 (germline): SGHRS, YFSETQ. The CDR3 sequence is CASRFRTEEQYF. CDR3 nucleotide sequence: TGCGCCAGCAGATTTCGGACAGAAGAGCAGTACTTC.

The sample holds a few counts of this clone. V gene TRBV6-6 combines with J gene TRBJ1-1; D is possibly TRBD1 (5 bases). The V gene's germline CDR1 is MNHNY and CDR2 SVGAGI (reference sequence). The CDR3 has 14 amino acids. Trimming pared 0 bases from V and 6 bases from J, leaving 11 bases between. CDR3 sequence (DNA): TGTGCCAGCAGTTACTCAGGGGCTGACTCTGAAGCTTTCTTT. The encoded protein is CASSYSGADSEAFF.

The chain has TRBV11-2 and TRBJ2-1; D perhaps matches TRBD1 (7 bases). The germline V gene has CDR1 SGHAT and CDR2 FQNNGV. The CDR3 has 15 amino acids. Trimming shortened V by 5 bases and J by 0 bases, and 11 bases separated the two germline ends. CDR3 in amino acids: CASSPGGSSYNEQFF. Here the CDR3 DNA reads TGTGCCAGCAGCCCAGGGGGGAGCTCCTACAATGAGCAGTTCTTC.

In nucleotides, the CDR3 is TGTGCCAGCAGCTCTCGATGGAGGTCCTTTGAGCAGTTCTTC. It codes for CASSSRWRSFEQFF. This chain links TRBV7-2 with TRBJ2-1, with TRBD2 as a possible D gene (5 bases). V was clipped by 4 bases and J by 9 bases, with 16 bases between them. Germline V gives CDR1 SGHTA, CDR2 FQGNSA. The CDR3 loop spans 14 amino acids.

This rearrangement joins TRBV2 to TRBJ2-7, with a possible D match to TRBD1 (5 bases). CDR3 length: 13 amino acids. V was cut by 4 bases and J by 2 bases, with 9 bases left in between. CDR1 SNHLY and CDR2 FYNNEI come from the germline V gene. CDR3 DNA sequence: TGTGCCAGCAGTGGCCAGGGCCCCTACGAGCAGTACTTC. Amino acids: CASSGQGPYEQYF.

Concerning this clone itself: Different DNA sequences within this sample yield the same CDR3. In DNA form, the CDR3 reads TGTGCCAGCAGGCTAGGGACGGCGGGAGGCCGGGGTACGCAGTATTTT. Protein sequence: CASRLGTAGGRGTQYF. The genes are TRBV7-2 and TRBJ2-3; 8 bases map to TRBD2. Germline V CDR1 and CDR2: SGHTA, FQGNSA. V lost 6 bases, J lost 8 bases, and 16 bases stayed unmatched. There are 16 residues in the CDR3.

The count of this clone is one. V and J are TRBV6-1 and TRBJ1-5; D might be TRBD1 (5 bases). The CDR3 loop spans 15 amino acids. Germline assignment: CDR1 MNHNS and CDR2 SASEGT. V dropped 7 bases and J dropped 4 bases, with 17 bases sitting between them. CDR3 nucleotide sequence: TGTGCCAGCACTCCAAACAGGAATAAGAATCAGCCCCAGCATTTT. Translated, it gives CASTPNRNKNQPQHF.

This sequence joins TRBV5-5 and TRBJ2-7; 11 bases are shared with TRBD1. This CDR3 contains 14 residues. Unmatched junction bases numbered 2, after V lost 3 bases and J lost 3 bases. In germline, CDR1 is SGHKS, CDR2 YYEKEE (reference sequence). The CDR3 DNA reads TGTGCCAGCAGCTCCGGGACAGGGGGCTACGAGCAGTACTTC. The encoded protein is CASSSGTGGYEQYF.